Below, 18 T cell receptor beta chains from the same sample are listed, as sequenced in a study of CD8 T cells in ankylosing spondylitis (dated by TCRdb to about 2017). General findings and caveats noted by the study authors: A TCR beta motif made up of under ten highly homologous amino acid variants appeared to be characteristic of blood from ankylosing spondylitis patients.

No cognate antigen is known for these TCRs. Receptors were amplified or captured by 5' RACE. TCRdb names Illumina HiSeq 2500 as the instrument used. The public reads were quality trimmed at Q25 with fastp and then assembled into clones with MiXCR by TCRdb, keeping productive beta chains. Identical CDR3 protein sequences are pooled into one entry, listed with their most common genes and DNA. Present in this sample are 75,000 to 95,000 distinct CDR3 sequences, around 8.5% of which were seen just once. The biggest ten clones account for about a third of the sample. The sequencing sample was made of blood, either unsorted or a sorted T cell fraction (not recorded which). These receptors were taken from a male donor with ankylosing spondylitis.

The chain carries TRBV7-9 and TRBJ2-1; 7 nucleotides line up with TRBD2. The CDR3 totals 17 residues. With 4 bases clipped from V and 0 bases from J, the junction kept 9 bases outside the gene matches. Germline V gene data show CDR1 as SEHNR and CDR2 as FQNEAQ (reference sequence). In nucleotides, the CDR3 is TGTGCCAGCAGCTCCAGAGCTAGCGGAGGCTCCTACAATGAGCAGTTCTTC. Its translation is CASSSRASGGSYNEQFF.

The chain recombines TRBV18 with TRBJ1-4; possibly TRBD1 for D (5 bases). Between the trimmed V and J ends, which lost 2 bases and 4 bases, there was a span of 11 bases. CDR3 length: 15 amino acids. CDR1 and CDR2 (germline): KGHSH, LQKENI. The CDR3 region is CASSPSPGINEKLFF. CDR3 coding DNA: TGTGCCAGCTCACCATCCCCAGGGATTAATGAAAAACTGTTTTTT.

This clonotype was seen ten or more times. This chain links TRBV9 with TRBJ1-3; D unresolved. Trimming pared 1 base from V and 1 base from J, leaving 6 bases between. CDR1 SGDLS and CDR2 YYNGEE come from the germline V gene. The CDR3 loop spans 14 amino acids. The CDR3 protein is CASSVFSSGNTIYF. DNA of the CDR3: TGTGCCAGCAGCGTATTCAGTTCTGGAAACACCATATATTTT.

This clonotype has a count of ten or more. The chain uses TRBV3-1 and TRBJ1-1, with TRBD1 identical over 7 bases. Losses at the gene ends were 0 bases for V and 3 bases for J; bases not matched to a gene: 7. This CDR3 comprises 16 residues. Germline values: CDR1 LGHDT, CDR2 YNNKEL (reference sequence). For the CDR3, the DNA is TGTGCCAGCAGCCAAGACAACAGGGGATGGGACACTGAAGCTTTCTTT. As protein: CASSQDNRGWDTEAFF.

V usage is TRBV12-3 or TRBV12-4 and J usage is TRBJ1-1, with D unclear. Deletions cut 3 bases from V and 3 bases from J, with 14 bases between. CDR3 size: 15 residues. CDR3 in DNA: TGTGCCAGCAGTTTTAGTTACCGCGGGGACACTGAAGCTTTCTTT. Amino acids: CASSFSYRGDTEAFF.

This clonotype has at least ten counts. This chain uses TRBV7-9 with TRBJ2-1; TRBD1 agrees at 10 bases. Germline V gives CDR1 SEHNR, CDR2 FQNEAQ (reference sequence). The CDR3 is 15 amino acids. V dropped 6 bases and J dropped 4; count of bases not matched to a gene: 6. This CDR3 reads CASSFGQGEYNEQFF. The DNA for the CDR3 is TGTGCCAGCAGTTTCGGACAGGGGGAATACAATGAGCAGTTCTTC.

J is TRBJ1-2 and V is TRBV29-1, with D maybe TRBD1 (6 bases). The germline gives CDR1 SQVTM, CDR2 ANQGSEA. This CDR3 contains 12 residues. Trimming left V 5 bases short and J 4 bases short, with 11 bases between. The DNA of the CDR3 is TGCAGCGTTTTCGGGGGCTCCTATGGCTACACCTTC. Its protein is CSVFGGSYGYTF.

The genes are TRBV15 and TRBJ2-2, with TRBD2 as a possible D gene (5 bases). Per the germline V gene, CDR1 is LNHNV and CDR2 is YYDKDF (reference sequence). Trimming took 5 bases from V and 3 from J, leaving 13 bases between them. The CDR3 runs 15 residues. This CDR3 reads CATSLRDLYTGELFF. The DNA for the CDR3 is TGTGCCACCAGCCTCCGGGATCTCTACACCGGGGAGCTGTTTTTT.

The rearrangement links TRBV19 to TRBJ2-1; no definite D call. Germline CDR1 and CDR2: LNHDA and SQIVND (reference sequence). The CDR3 is 13 residues long. V was cut by 6 bases and J by 6 bases, with 12 bases left in between. The CDR3: CASSPWAPNEQFF. CDR3 DNA: TGTGCCAGTAGCCCCTGGGCACCCAATGAGCAGTTCTTC. Complete variable domain (other parts from reference TRBV19 and TRBJ2-1): DGGITQSPKYLFRKEGQNVTLSCEQNLNHDAMYWYRQDPGQGLRLIYYSQIVNDFQKGDIAEGYSVSREKKESFPLTVTSAQKNPTAFYLCASSPWAPNEQFFGPGTRLTVL.

The table lists this clonotype with a few counts. At one of its ends the junction is not consistent with the germline gene, which may arise from a read error. The V gene is TRBV5-5, the J gene TRBJ2-5; tentative D call: TRBD1 (5 bases). The CDR3 runs to 11 residues. CDR1 SGHKS and CDR2 YYEKEE come from the germline V gene (reference sequence). CDR3 DNA sequence: TGTGCCAGCAGCTTGGTCAGGGAATGGCACTTC. This gives the protein CASSLVREWHF. Full variable domain (rest looked up from reference TRBV5-5 and TRBJ2-5): DAGVTQSPTHLIKTRGQQVTLRCSPISGHKSVSWYQQVLGQGPQFIFQYYEKEERGRGNFPDRFSARQFPNYSSELNVNALLLGDSALYLCASSLVREWHFGPGTRLLVL.

This clonotype was found a few times. The chain uses TRBV4-1 and TRBJ2-3; D is unclear. The V end was cut by 4 bases, the J end by 1 base, with 9 bases between. Looked up from germline, CDR1 is MGHRA and CDR2 is YSYEKL. The CDR3 runs 14 residues. The CDR3, as DNA: TGCGCCAGCAGCCCAACCCCTGGCACAGATACGCAGTATTTT. It encodes CASSPTPGTDTQYF.

This clonotype showed up many times. The chain is built from TRBV10-1 and TRBJ2-4; 9 bases map to TRBD2. V lost 9 bases and J lost 9; bases outside the gene matches: 21. Germline V gene sequence: CDR1 WNHNN, CDR2 SYGVQD (reference sequence). The CDR3 runs to 17 residues. CDR3 DNA: TGCGCCAGAAAAATCCGGGGGCGGGAGGGCCGGGGGAGCATTCAGTACTTC. Its protein is CARKIRGREGRGSIQYF.

The V gene is TRBV27, the J gene TRBJ2-7; 10 nucleotides align to TRBD1. This CDR3 comprises 15 residues. Germline values: CDR1 MNHEY, CDR2 SMNVEV (reference sequence). V shed 6 bases, J shed 3 bases, and the junction held 8 bases outside the gene matches. CDR3: CASRTIGTGVYEQYV. In DNA, the CDR3 is TGTGCCAGCAGGACCATCGGGACAGGGGTCTACGAGCAGTACGTC.

On this clonotype itself: Just one base apart from a much larger clone, this may be a read error. The V and J genes are TRBV29-1 and TRBJ2-7; TRBD1 agrees at 7 bases. CDR3 size: 15 residues. Trimming cost V 3 bases and J 4 bases; bases outside gene matches: 12. Germline assignment: CDR1 SQVTM and CDR2 ANQGSEA. In nucleotides, the CDR3 is TGCAGCGTTGATCGACAGGGCAATCCTCCGTACGAGCAGTACTTC. The encoded protein is CSVDRQGNPPYEQYF.

This clonotype was observed many times. This chain connects TRBV7-9 to TRBJ2-1; 7 bases align to TRBD2. Germline V gives CDR1 SEHNR, CDR2 FQNEAQ (reference sequence). The ends lost 9 bases at V and 5 bases at J; junction bases unmatched: 10. This CDR3 spans 14 amino acids. The CDR3 region is CASLWWEGNNEQFF. The CDR3 coding sequence is TGTGCCAGTCTGTGGTGGGAGGGGAACAATGAGCAGTTCTTC.

The chain joins TRBV11-2 to TRBJ1-2; the match to TRBD1 covers 9 bases. Germline-derived CDR1 and CDR2 are SGHAT and FQNNGV. Trimming at V came to 3 bases and at J to 4 bases, leaving 6 bases not matched to a gene. CDR3 length: 15 residues. The CDR3 sequence: CASSFTGGNGYGYTF. The CDR3 DNA reads as TGTGCCAGCAGCTTTACAGGGGGCAATGGCTATGGCTACACCTTC.

This clonotype was recorded many times. CDR3 protein: CASSTLTREAFF. The DNA for the CDR3 is TGTGCCAGCAGCACCCTGACGCGAGAAGCTTTCTTT. The gene calls are TRBV7-9 and TRBJ1-1; D remains unclear. Germline V gives CDR1 SEHNR, CDR2 FQNEAQ (reference sequence). CDR3 size: 12 residues. The V and J ends lost 5 bases and 8 bases respectively, with 12 bases between them.

V is TRBV3-1 and J is TRBJ2-1; the D gene is possibly TRBD2 (5 bases). Between the trimmed V and J ends, which lost 4 bases and 2 bases, there was a span of 15 bases. CDR1 and CDR2 from the germline V gene are LGHDT and YNNKEL (reference sequence). The CDR3 spans 16 residues. CDR3 loop: CASSLPPSSTYNEQFF. In DNA, the CDR3 is TGTGCCAGCAGCCTTCCTCCTAGCAGCACCTACAATGAGCAGTTCTTC.